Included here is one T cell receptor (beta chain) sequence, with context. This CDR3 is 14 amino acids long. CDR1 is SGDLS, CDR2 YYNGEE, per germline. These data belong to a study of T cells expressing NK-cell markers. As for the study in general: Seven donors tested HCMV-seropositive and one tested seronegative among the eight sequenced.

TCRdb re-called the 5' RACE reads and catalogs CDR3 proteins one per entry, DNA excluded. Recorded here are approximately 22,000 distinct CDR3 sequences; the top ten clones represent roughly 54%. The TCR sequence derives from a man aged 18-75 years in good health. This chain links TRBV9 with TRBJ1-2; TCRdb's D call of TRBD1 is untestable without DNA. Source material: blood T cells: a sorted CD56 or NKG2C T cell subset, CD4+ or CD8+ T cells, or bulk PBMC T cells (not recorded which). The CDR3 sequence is CASSVAPTGYGYTF.